This T cell receptor (beta chain) was sequenced during a study of CXCR3-negative and CXCR3-positive naive CD8 T cells. General observations from the study: Most assays used freshly isolated PBMCs, as cryopreservation partially reduced CXCR3. Surface CD5 looked about the same in the naive subsets, so the authors worked out TCR strength from TRB CDR3 properties.

5' RACE that incorporated UMI labels was used to prepare the TRB cDNA libraries. TCRdb reprocessed the 5' RACE reads, keeping one entry per CDR3 protein, no DNA. This table holds 45,000 to 55,000 distinct CDR3 sequences. Every CD8+ T cell subset underwent triplicate sorting at around 300,000 cells apiece. As regards this clonotype: The antigen is not known.

The sequence derives from a human donor in good health. Some clones in this sample may be carry-over from other donors' samples. Sequencing was done on a sample of memory CD8+ T cells from blood.

This CDR3 reads CASSFLVAGADEQFF. J is TRBJ2-1 and V is TRBV7-9; TCRdb lists TRBD2, though no DNA is available to test this call. The CDR3 is 15 residues long. Germline V gene data show CDR1 as SEHNR and CDR2 as FQNEAQ (reference sequence).